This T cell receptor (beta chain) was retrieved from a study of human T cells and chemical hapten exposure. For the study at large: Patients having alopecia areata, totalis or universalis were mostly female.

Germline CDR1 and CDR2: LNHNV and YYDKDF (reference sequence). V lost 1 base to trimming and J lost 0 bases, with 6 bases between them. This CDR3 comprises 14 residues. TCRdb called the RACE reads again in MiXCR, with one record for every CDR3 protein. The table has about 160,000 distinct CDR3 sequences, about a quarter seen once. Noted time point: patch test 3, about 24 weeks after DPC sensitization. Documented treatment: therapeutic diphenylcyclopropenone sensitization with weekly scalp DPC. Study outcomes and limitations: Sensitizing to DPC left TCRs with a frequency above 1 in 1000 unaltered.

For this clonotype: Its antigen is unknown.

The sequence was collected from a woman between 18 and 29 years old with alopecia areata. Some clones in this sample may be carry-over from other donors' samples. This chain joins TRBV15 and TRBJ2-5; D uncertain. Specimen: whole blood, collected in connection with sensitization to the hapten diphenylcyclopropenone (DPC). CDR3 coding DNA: TGTGCCACCAGCAGAGGTCCGCACCAAGAGACCCAGTACTTC. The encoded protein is CATSRGPHQETQYF.